Listed below are T cell receptor beta chains from one sample, sequenced in a study of T cells in Graves' hyperthyroidism and ophthalmopathy. From the multiplex PCR reads, TCRdb called clonotypes with MiXCR, one entry per CDR3 protein. The sample includes 600,000 to 800,000 distinct CDR3 sequences, over 35% of them seen just once. The sequencing sample was made of blood. These receptors were taken from a middle-aged woman with Graves' hyperthyroidism. Each CDR3 is given with its conserved first and last residue.

CDR3aa	v_gene	j_gene
CASSESQGVAFF	TRBV25-1	TRBJ1-1
CAISSYQGAGEQYF	TRBV10-3	TRBJ2-7
CASSWTQGAGEKLFF	TRBV2	TRBJ1-4
CASSYGTGDGYTF	TRBV7-9	TRBJ1-2
CASSLGGTHEQYF	TRBV7-9	TRBJ2-7
CAGDNSGRSLSGELFF	TRBV2	TRBJ2-2
CASSRTTGPGGYTF	TRBV7-2	TRBJ1-2
CATSRYQDNEKLFF	TRBV15	TRBJ1-4
CASSPATGGLYGYTF	TRBV7-8	TRBJ1-2
CASSSPTYLNIEAFF	TRBV27	TRBJ1-1
CSAPQNGQGHYGYTF	TRBV20-1	TRBJ1-2
CASRPTVTPWEQPQHF	TRBV6-5	TRBJ1-5
CVSSLGGANCGYTF	TRBV7-6	TRBJ1-2
CASSLGGPSASYNSPLHF	TRBV5-1	TRBJ1-6
CASSQNAYPATYGYTF	TRBV12-3/TRBV12-4	TRBJ1-2
CACSSGASQPQHF	TRBV19	TRBJ1-5
CASSQVGSYGYTF	TRBV4-1	TRBJ1-2
CSARDLTGWETQYF	TRBV20-1	TRBJ2-5
CASTPLEEYEQYF	TRBV7-8	TRBJ2-7
CASSEGQGAGKSPLHF	TRBV5-1	TRBJ1-6
CASTLSPTGGNEQYF	TRBV7-2	TRBJ2-7
CASTGTGGGEQYF	TRBV7-6	TRBJ2-7
CASSESGQGETQYF	TRBV7-9	TRBJ2-5
CASSLAGTGHGYTF	TRBV7-9	TRBJ1-2
CSVAGAVTDTQYF	TRBV29-1	.
CSVEKAGAHYEQYF	TRBV29-1	TRBJ2-7
CASSLGHGQETQYF	TRBV12-3/TRBV12-4	TRBJ2-5
CSLVGTDGYTF	TRBV29-1	TRBJ1-2
CASRPGGAGELFF	TRBV10-1	TRBJ2-2
CASRPLGGEETQYF	TRBV11-2	TRBJ2-5
CSARGYREQPQHF	TRBV20-1	TRBJ1-5
CASSLGQGPTGFGYTF	TRBV5-8	TRBJ1-2
CASSPGGRGNTIYF	TRBV11-2	TRBJ1-3
CASSLSPGLAGTEQYF	TRBV27	TRBJ2-7
CASSRTVNTGAFF	TRBV7-9	TRBJ1-1
CSAILGAAGANVLTF	TRBV20-1	TRBJ2-6
CSVGQSGSGANVLTF	TRBV29-1	TRBJ2-6
CASSIDSDQPQHF	TRBV19	TRBJ1-5
CASSLIGTSAHDAGEQYF	TRBV6-4	TRBJ2-7
CSPGTEGTEAFF	TRBV29-1	TRBJ1-1